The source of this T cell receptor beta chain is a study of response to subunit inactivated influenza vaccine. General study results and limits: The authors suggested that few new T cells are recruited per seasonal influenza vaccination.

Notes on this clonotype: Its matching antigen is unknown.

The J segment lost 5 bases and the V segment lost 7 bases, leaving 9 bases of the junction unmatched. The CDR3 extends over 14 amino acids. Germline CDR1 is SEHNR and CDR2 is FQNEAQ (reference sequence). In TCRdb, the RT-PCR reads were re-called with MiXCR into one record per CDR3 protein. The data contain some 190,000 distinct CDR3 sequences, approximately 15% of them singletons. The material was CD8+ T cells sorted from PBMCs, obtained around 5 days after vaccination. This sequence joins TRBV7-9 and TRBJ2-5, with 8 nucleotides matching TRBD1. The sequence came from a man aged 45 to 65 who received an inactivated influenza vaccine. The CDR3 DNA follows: TGTGCCAGCACCCCGACAGGGGAGGTCGAGACCCAGTACTTC. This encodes CASTPTGEVETQYF.